This TCR beta chain emerged from a study of T cells in Graves' hyperthyroidism and ophthalmopathy (dated by TCRdb to the late 2010s). Concerning the study at large: Peripheral blood was collected at initial diagnosis, before any treatment. TCR V-J signatures able to tell the groups apart were searched for in a discovery cohort of about a hundred patients, of whom more than 40 had Graves' ophthalmopathy and about 55 had stable Graves' hyperthyroidism. Prospective prediction of ophthalmopathy was tested in an independent validation cohort of fewer than 20 hyperthyroidism patients and 15 to 17 patients who later progressed to ophthalmopathy. For training and testing, the 100 or so patients in the discovery cohort were randomly divided in a 7:3 ratio. In about 6 Graves' hyperthyroidism patients, the study also compared T-cell repertoires from thyroid tissue with T-cell repertoires from blood. After sampling, hyperthyroidism patients received methimazole starting at 30 mg daily, and ophthalmopathy patients received high-dose intravenous methylprednisolone. TCR Vbeta CDR3 sequencing of 130 to 150 peripheral blood samples (about 45 ophthalmopathy, 75 hyperthyroidism and approximately 17 progressor patients) is reported in the paper.

Moderately to severely active disease, a Clinical Activity Score of at least 3, a NOSPECS grade of at least 4, and a duration under 3 months were present in ophthalmopathy patients. The study excluded patients with uncontrolled infections, other autoimmune diseases, pregnancy or lactation. Diagnoses were based on clinical symptoms, serum thyroxine and TRAb, thyroid ultrasound and orbital computed tomography. PBMCs were separated from roughly 9.3 ml of fresh peripheral blood using Ficoll-Paque density gradient centrifugation. Total RNA was extracted with Trizol reagent, and quality was checked on an Agilent 2100 Bioanalyzer. General conclusions and limits of the study: Sample size was not statistically predetermined, and investigators were not blinded to group allocation. In validation, the model predicted progression to ophthalmopathy a median of roughly 6.5 months before onset, with about 64% sensitivity and more than 72% specificity. Most expanded thyroid clonotypes (frequency above 0.001) were also detected in blood, suggesting blood repertoires may reflect thyroid immune responses. In cross-validation, a model built on a 13 V-J signature told ophthalmopathy apart from stable hyperthyroidism with over 85% sensitivity and roughly 82% specificity, and in testing the same model reached 80%/75%.

The sample holds many counts of this clonotype. Its specific antigen is unknown. The input lacks base qualities; no much larger clone sits a single base away. TCR beta CDR3 regions were amplified from RNA transcripts. The TCR CDR3 was subjected to a first round of RT-PCR using the HTBI primer set and the Qiagen OneStep RT-PCR kit. Libraries were constructed in a second round of multiplex PCR, after which size selection and purification were performed. The libraries were sequenced on an Illumina HiSeq2000 using paired-end 100 bp reads. As for the authors' bioinformatics: SOAPnuke was used to process the raw data, throwing out any read that contained adapters or uncalled bases, had a mean Phred below 15, or lacked an exact constant-primer or identifier match. High-quality paired reads were merged using COPE v1.2.5, and each unique nucleotide sequence was defined as a clonotype. Clonotypes were aligned to IMGT TRBV, TRBD and TRBJ reference segments using MiTCR v1.1. Only V-J combinations with frequency above 0.0001, covering about 99% of repertoires, were analysed. A TCS score was defined as the ratio of F50 (clonal expansion) to E x V (chaos), with BLOSUM62-based TCRdist applied between CDR3 peptides within each V-J. Welch's t-statistics and random forest reduced several hundred V-J features to roughly 13, which were used in a naive Bayes classifier (R e1071). TCRdb reran the public reads through fastp at Q25 and MiXCR, keeping productive beta chains. One record per CDR3 amino acid sequence lists the most common genes and DNA. These V and J calls rely on TCRdb rather than the paper's analysis. Recorded for this sample are over 500,000 distinct CDR3 sequences; 16% of them occurred a single time. 25% to 35% of the sample goes to the ten largest clones.

CDR1 and CDR2 (MDHEN, SYDVKM) derive from the germline V gene. The CDR3 numbers 14 residues from cysteine through phenylalanine. Only the CDR3 part of the read is kept: 42 bases, read in frame from the first base. Trimming removed 5 bases from V and 4 bases from J, leaving 14 bases between the germline ends. The chain was built from TRBV28 and TRBJ1-2; matching of 6 bases hints at TRBD1 as the D gene. The sequence was obtained from a woman under 40 with Graves' ophthalmopathy. The sample consisted of blood. The CDR3: CASSQFRGSYGYTF. The nucleotides read TGTGCCAGCAGTCAATTCAGGGGTAGCTATGGCTACACCTTC.